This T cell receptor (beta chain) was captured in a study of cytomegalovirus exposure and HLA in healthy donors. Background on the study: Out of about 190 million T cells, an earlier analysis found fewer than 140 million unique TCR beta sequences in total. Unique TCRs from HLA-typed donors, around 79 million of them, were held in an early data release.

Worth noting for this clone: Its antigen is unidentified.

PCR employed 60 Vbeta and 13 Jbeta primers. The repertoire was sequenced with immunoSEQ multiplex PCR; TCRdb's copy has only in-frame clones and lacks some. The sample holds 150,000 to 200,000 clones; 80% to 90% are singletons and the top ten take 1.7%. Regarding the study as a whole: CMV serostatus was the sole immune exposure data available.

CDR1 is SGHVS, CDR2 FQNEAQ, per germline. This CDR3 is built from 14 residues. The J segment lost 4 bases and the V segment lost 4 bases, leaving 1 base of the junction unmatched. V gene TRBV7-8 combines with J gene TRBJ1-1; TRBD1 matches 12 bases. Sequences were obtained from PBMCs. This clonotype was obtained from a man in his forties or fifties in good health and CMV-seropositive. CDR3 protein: CASSSGQGATEAFF. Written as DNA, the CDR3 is TGTGCCAGCAGCTCGGGACAGGGGGCCACTGAAGCTTTCTTT.